This T cell receptor beta chain appears in the sequencing data of a study of Ad26.COV2.S vaccination and SARS-CoV-2 variants. About the research overall: COV1001, an Ad26.COV2.S trial, supplied this vaccine-arm donor.

As to this clone: Its target is unknown.

Sample treatment: around 19 received Ad26.COV2.S at low or high dose, single or two shots; 5 received placebo; per-sample allocation not given. On day 63 after the first injection, vaccine and placebo recipients gave samples. Donor was an adult aged 18-55 years in Boston. TCRdb's copy holds only in-frame clones and misses some; the assay was immunoSEQ multiplex PCR. This sample yields over 400,000 clones, of which roughly 87% are seen a single time; less than 4.5% belongs to the top ten. Study-wide points: People who got the vaccine or the placebo had similar non-spike TCR breadth. Vaccine recipients posted higher spike-specific TCR breadth than their placebo counterparts.

This TCR was sampled from a person aged 18-60 years who received the Ad26.COV2.S COVID-19 vaccine or a placebo. Sequenced here: peripheral blood, sampled in a trial of Ad26.COV2.S vaccine versus placebo.

CDR3 DNA: TGTGCCAGCAGCATACCGGGACAGGGGGTTGAAAAACTGTTTTTT. Protein product: CASSIPGQGVEKLFF. The gene calls are TRBV7-9 and TRBJ1-4; 11 bases fit TRBD1. The CDR3 has 15 amino acids. Trimming cost V 5 bases and J 7 bases; bases outside gene matches: 6. Germline V CDR1 and CDR2: SEHNR, FQNEAQ (reference sequence).